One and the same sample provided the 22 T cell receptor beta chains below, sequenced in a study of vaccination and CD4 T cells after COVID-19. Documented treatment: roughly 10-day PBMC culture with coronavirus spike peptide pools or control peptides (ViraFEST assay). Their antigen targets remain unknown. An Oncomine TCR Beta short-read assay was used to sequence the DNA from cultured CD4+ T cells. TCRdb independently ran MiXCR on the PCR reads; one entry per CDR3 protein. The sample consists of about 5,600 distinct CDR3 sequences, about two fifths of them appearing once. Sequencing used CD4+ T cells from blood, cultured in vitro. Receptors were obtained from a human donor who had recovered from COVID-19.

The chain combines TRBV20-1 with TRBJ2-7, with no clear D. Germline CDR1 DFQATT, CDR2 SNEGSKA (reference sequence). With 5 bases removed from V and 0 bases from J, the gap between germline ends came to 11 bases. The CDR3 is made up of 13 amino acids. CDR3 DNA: TGCAGTGCTTACGGAAGGAGCTCCTACGAGCAGTACTTC. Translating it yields CSAYGRSSYEQYF.

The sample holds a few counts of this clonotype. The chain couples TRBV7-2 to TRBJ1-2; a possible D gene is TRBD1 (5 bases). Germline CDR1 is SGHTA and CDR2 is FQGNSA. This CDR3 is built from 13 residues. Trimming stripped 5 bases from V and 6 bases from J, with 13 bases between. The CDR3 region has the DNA TGTGCCAGCAGCCCACGGACATCCGATGGCTACACCTTC. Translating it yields CASSPRTSDGYTF.

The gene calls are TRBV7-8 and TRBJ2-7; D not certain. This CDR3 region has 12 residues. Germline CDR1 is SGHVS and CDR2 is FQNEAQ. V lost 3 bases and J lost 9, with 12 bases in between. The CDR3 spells CASSFQVGGQYF. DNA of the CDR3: TGTGCCAGCAGCTTCCAGGTGGGCGGGCAGTACTTC.

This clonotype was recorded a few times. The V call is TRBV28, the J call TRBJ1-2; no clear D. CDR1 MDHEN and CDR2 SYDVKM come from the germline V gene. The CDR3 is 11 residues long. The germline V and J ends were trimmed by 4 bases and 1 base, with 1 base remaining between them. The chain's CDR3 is CASSYNYGYTF. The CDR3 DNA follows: TGTGCCAGCAGTTATAACTATGGCTACACCTTC.

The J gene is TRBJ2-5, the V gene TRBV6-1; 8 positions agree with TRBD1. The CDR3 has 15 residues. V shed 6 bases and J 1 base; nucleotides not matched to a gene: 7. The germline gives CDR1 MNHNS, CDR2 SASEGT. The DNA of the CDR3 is TGTGCCAGCAGAGCAGGACAGGGCGGCCAAGAGACCCAGTACTTC. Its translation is CASRAGQGGQETQYF.

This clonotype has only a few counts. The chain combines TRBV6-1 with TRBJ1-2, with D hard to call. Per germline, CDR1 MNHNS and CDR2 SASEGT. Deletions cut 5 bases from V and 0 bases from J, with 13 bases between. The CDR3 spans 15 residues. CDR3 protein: CASSPRTATNYGYTF. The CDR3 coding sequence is TGTGCCAGCAGTCCACGGACGGCGACTAACTATGGCTACACCTTC.

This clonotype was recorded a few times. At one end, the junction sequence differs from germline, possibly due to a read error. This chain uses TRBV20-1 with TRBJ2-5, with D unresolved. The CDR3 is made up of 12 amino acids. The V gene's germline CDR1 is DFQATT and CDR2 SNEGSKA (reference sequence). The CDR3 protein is CSASAVKETQYF. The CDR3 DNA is TGCAGCGCTAGTGCAGTTAAAGAGACCCAGTACTTC.

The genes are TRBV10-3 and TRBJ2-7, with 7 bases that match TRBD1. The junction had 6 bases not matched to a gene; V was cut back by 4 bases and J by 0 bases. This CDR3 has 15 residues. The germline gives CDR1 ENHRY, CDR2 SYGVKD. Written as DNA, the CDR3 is TGTGCCATCAGTGGACAGGGTCTCGGCTCCTACGAGCAGTACTTC. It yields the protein CAISGQGLGSYEQYF.

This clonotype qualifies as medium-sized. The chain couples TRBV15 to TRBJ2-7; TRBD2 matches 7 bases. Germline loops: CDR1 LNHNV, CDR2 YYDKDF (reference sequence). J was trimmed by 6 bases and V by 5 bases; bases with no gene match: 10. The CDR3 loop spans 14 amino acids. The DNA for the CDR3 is TGTGCCACCAGCCCTCATGGGGGGGTTGGCGAGCAGTACTTC. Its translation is CATSPHGGVGEQYF.

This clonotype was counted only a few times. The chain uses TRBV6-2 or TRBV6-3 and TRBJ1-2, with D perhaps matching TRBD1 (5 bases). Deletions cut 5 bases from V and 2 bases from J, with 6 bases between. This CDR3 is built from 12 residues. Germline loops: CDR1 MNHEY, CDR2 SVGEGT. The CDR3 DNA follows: TGTGCCAGCAGTGGACAAAACTATGGCTACACCTTC. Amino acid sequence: CASSGQNYGYTF.

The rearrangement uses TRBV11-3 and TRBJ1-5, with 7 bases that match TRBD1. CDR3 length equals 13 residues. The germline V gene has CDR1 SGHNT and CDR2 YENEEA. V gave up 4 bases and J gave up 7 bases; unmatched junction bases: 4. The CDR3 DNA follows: TGTGCCAGCAGCTCTAGACAGGGACAGCCCCAGCATTTT. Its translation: CASSSRQGQPQHF.

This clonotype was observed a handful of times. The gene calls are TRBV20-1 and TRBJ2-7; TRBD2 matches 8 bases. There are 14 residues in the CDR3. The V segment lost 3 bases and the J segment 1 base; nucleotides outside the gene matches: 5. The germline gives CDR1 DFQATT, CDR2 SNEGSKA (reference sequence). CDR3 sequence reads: CSASGRARSYEQYF. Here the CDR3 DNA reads TGCAGTGCTAGCGGGAGGGCCAGATCCTACGAGCAGTACTTC.

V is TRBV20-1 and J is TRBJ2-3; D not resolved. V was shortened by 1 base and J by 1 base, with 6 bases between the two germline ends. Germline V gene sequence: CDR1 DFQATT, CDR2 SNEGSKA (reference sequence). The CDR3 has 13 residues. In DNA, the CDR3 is TGCAGTGCTAGAGGGCTAGGCACAGATACGCAGTATTTT. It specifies CSARGLGTDTQYF.

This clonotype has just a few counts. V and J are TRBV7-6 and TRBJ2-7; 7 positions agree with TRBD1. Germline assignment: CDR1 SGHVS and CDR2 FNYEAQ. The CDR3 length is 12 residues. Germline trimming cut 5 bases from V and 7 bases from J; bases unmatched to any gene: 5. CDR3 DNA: TGTGCCAGCAGCCAGGCAGGGGGAGAGCAGTACTTC. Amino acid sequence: CASSQAGGEQYF.

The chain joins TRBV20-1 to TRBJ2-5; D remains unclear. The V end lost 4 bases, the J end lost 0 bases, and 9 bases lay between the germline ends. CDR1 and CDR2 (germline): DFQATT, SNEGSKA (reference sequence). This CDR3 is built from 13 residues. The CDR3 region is CSAKRENQETQYF. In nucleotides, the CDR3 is TGCAGTGCTAAGCGTGAGAACCAAGAGACCCAGTACTTC.

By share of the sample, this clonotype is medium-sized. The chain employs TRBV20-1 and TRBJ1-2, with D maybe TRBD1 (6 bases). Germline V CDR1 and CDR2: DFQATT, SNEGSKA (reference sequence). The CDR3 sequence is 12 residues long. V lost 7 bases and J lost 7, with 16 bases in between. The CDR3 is CSGGGGLRGYTF. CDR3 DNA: TGCAGTGGAGGGGGGGGGCTTCGTGGCTACACCTTC.

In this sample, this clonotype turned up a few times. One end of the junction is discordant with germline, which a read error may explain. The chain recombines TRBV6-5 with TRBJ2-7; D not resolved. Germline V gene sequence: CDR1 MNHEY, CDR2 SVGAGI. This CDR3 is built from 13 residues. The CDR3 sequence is CASSYYRGNEQYF. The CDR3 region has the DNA TGTGCCAGCAGCTACTACCGTGGGAACGAGCAGTACTTC.

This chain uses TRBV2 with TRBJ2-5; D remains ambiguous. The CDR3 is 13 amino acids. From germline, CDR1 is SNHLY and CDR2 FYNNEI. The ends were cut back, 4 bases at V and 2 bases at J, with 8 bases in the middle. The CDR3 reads CASSVMRQETQYF. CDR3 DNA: TGTGCCAGCAGTGTTATGCGACAAGAGACCCAGTACTTC.

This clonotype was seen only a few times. The CDR3 loop is CASRAAGAYGYTF. The CDR3 region has the DNA TGTGCCAGCAGGGCCGCCGGGGCGTATGGCTACACCTTC. V usage is TRBV7-2 and J usage is TRBJ1-2, with a tentative D call TRBD1 (5 bases). Germline V gene sequence: CDR1 SGHTA, CDR2 FQGNSA. Trimming cost V 6 bases and J 5 bases, with 13 bases left between them. This CDR3 region has 13 residues. The complete variable domain, with remaining parts taken from reference TRBV7-2 and TRBJ1-2, reads GAGVSQSPSNKVTEKGKDVELRCDPISGHTALYWYRQSLGQGLEFLIYFQGNSAPDKSGLPSDRFSAERTGGSVSTLTIQRTQQEDSAVYLCASRAAGAYGYTFGSGTRLTVV.

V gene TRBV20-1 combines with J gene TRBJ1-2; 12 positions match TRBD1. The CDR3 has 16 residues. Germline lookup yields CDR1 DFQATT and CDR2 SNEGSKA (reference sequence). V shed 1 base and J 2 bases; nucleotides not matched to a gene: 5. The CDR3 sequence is CSARGFGTGGNYGYTF. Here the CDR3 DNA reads TGCAGTGCTAGAGGGTTCGGGACAGGGGGCAACTATGGCTACACCTTC.

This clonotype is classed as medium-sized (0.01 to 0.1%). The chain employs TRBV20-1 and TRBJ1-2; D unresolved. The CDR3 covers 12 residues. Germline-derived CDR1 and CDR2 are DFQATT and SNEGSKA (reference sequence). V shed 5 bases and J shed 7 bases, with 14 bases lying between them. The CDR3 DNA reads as TGCAGTGCTTCCCGTATTGCAGGTGGCTACACCTTC. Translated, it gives CSASRIAGGYTF.

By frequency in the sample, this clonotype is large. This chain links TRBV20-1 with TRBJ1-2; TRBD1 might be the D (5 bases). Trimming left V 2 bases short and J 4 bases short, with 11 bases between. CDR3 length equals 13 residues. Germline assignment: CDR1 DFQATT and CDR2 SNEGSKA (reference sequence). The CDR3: CSARTPGTYGYTF. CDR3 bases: TGCAGTGCTAGAACACCAGGGACCTATGGCTACACCTTC.